Listed below are T cell receptor beta chains from one sample, sequenced in a study of a mutant IDH1 vaccine in newly diagnosed glioma. Assay: immunoSEQ multiplex PCR; the TCRdb copy retains only in-frame clones and omits some. The data contain about 35,000 clones, approximately 80% of them singletons. This sample comprised peripheral blood mononuclear cells (PBMCs), obtained from a glioma patient treated with radiotherapy, temozolomide or both. These receptors originate from a man aged 45 to 65 with glioma. Some clones in this sample may be carry-over from other donors' samples. CDR3s include the opening cysteine and the closing phenylalanine or tryptophan. The D gene is left open where the match is weak.

V	D	J	CDR3	DNA
TRBV6-5	.	TRBJ1-2	CASSDSSRGYTF	TGTGCCAGCAGCGACAGTTCCCGCGGCTACACCTTC
TRBV2	.	TRBJ2-1	CASSEAQGFGEQFF	TGTGCCAGCAGTGAAGCCCAGGGTTTCGGTGAGCAGTTCTTC
TRBV29-1	.	TRBJ2-7	CSVGQGGAEQYF	TGCAGCGTTGGACAGGGAGGAGCCGAGCAGTACTTC
TRBV7-2	.	TRBJ1-2	CASSLVGVGYTF	TGTGCCAGCAGCTTAGTGGGGGTCGGCTACACCTTC
TRBV2	.	TRBJ1-6	CASTPWGSVSPLHF	TGTGCCAGCACTCCTTGGGGCAGTGTTTCACCCCTCCACTTT
TRBV11-2	.	TRBJ1-2	CASSRLDGGANYGYTF	TGTGCCAGCAGCCGACTAGATGGGGGGGCCAACTATGGCTACACCTTC
TRBV7-9	TRBD1	TRBJ1-5	CASSLAGTGRSNQPQHF	TGTGCCAGCAGCTTAGCAGGGACAGGGAGGAGCAATCAGCCCCAGCATTTT
TRBV4-3	TRBD1	TRBJ1-4	CASSPTPGGPRGEKLFF	TGCGCCAGCAGCCCTACCCCAGGGGGCCCACGGGGTGAAAAACTGTTTTTT
TRBV14	TRBD1	TRBJ2-7	CASSPGTGIYEQYF	TGTGCCAGCAGCCCGGGGACAGGGATTTACGAGCAGTACTTC
TRBV4-1	.	TRBJ2-1	CASSRGQYNEQFF	TGCGCCAGCAGCCGTGGACAGTACAATGAGCAGTTCTTC
TRBV7-8	.	TRBJ2-5	CASSPSTGETQYF	TGTGCCAGCAGCCCGTCAACTGGAGAGACCCAGTACTTC
TRBV6-5	.	TRBJ2-2	CASSYSYRTGTGELFF	TGTGCCAGCAGTTACTCTTACCGTACAGGGACCGGGGAGCTGTTTTTT
TRBV7-9	.	TRBJ2-2	CASNQWGGPNTGELFF	TGTGCCAGCAACCAGTGGGGTGGCCCTAACACCGGGGAGCTGTTTTTT